In this sample, the clone carrying this T cell receptor beta chain turned up many times. The antigen is not known. The data derive from a study of T cells in Graves' hyperthyroidism and ophthalmopathy. Study results and limitations: Median prediction lead before ophthalmopathy onset was 5 to 7.5 months with the model. Most expanded thyroid clonotypes above 0.001 recurred in blood.

TCR beta CDR3 regions were amplified from RNA. In the first-round RT-PCR of the TCR CDR3, the HTBI primer set was used. TCRdb used MiXCR to reprocess the multiplex PCR reads, holding one entry per CDR3 protein. The sample has around 520,000 distinct CDR3 sequences; less than 25% are singletons. This CDR3 is 15 amino acids long. Per the germline V gene, CDR1 is SGHAT and CDR2 is FQNNGV. Trimming shortened V by 1 base and J by 2 bases, and 12 bases separated the two germline ends. This TCR was recovered from a woman in her 30s with Graves' ophthalmopathy. The sequencing input was blood. The chain carries TRBV11-2 and TRBJ2-7, with a tentative D call TRBD1 (5 bases). The CDR3 bases are TGTGCCAGCAGCTTAGTTTCTGAGACAGCCTACGAGCAGTACTTC. This codes for CASSLVSETAYEQYF.